The sequence of this T cell receptor (beta chain) was determined in a study of T cell responses to AZD1222 COVID-19 vaccine (TCRdb year 2021). With respect to the entire study: Because spike-specific TCR depth and breadth did not differ between the two schedules, AZD1222 recipients who got a second dose at roughly 4 weeks were pooled with those who got a second dose at roughly 12 weeks. A total of just over 230 trial participants underwent TCR sequencing, of whom 207 received two doses of AZD1222 and around 26 received two doses of the MenACWY control vaccine. Trial participants were enrolled into age subgroups of 18-55, 56-69 and 70-plus years, which contained about 150, 28 and 57 TCR-sequenced participants, respectively.

The CDR3 regions of human TCRbeta chains were analyzed by immunosequencing. In the authors' own workflow: TCRs in the repertoires were matched against a reference library of SARS-CoV-2-specific TCRs that had been generated with the MIRA antigen-specificity platform. Breadth meant the fraction of unique TCRs that were SARS-CoV-2-associated, whereas depth meant the fraction of total T cells that were SARS-CoV-2-associated. Using the MIRA data, every spike-specific TCR was mapped to the spike region that the TCR reacted to and assigned to either a CD4 or a CD8 class. Log10-transformed breadth and depth values were compared by one-way ANOVA with Sidak's multiple comparisons tests. TCRdb took this table from immuneACCESS and kept in-frame rearrangements with V and J called. Such tables lack part of the clones; where checked against another copy, unresolved V genes explain under half of the gap, and the rest is unexplained. The V and J calls and clone size come from that table; D and trimming were worked out from the DNA. This sample holds some 180,000 clones; about 91% were observed only once. 0.45% to 0.55% of the sample goes to the ten largest clones.

The intended sense of this specimen's time point label: baseline before first vaccination. The vaccinee samples were drawn from two UK trials, COV001 and COV002, one of which was a single-blind randomized controlled phase 2/3 trial testing AZD1222 (ChAdOx1 nCoV-19) in healthy adults. Trial participant PBMC samples were collected at day 0 and day 28 after the second dose for TCRbeta chain sequencing. This clone was seen a handful of times. Its antigen is currently not known. Nothing much larger sits one base from this clone, and base qualities are not available. The junction shows trimming of 0 bases on V and 4 bases on J, plus 12 bases between the germline ends. Its CDR3 holds 15 amino acids, cysteine through phenylalanine. Just the 45-base CDR3 DNA is kept, in frame starting at base 1. Reading the germline V gene gives CDR1 MNHEY and CDR2 SVGEGT. Results and caveats for the whole study, not just this receptor: The 56-69-year group was small, and its depth increase did not reach significance, likely because of low power. Because no samples from the day 14 peak response were available, repertoires could be characterized only after the peak T cell response. After two AZD1222 doses, spike-specific TCR breadth and depth were significantly higher than at day 0 and than in MenACWY recipients. Most participants were white British and females outnumbered males, and the authors suggested that clonal diversity may have been underestimated. Conclusions about previously exposed vaccinees are limited, since just a handful of AZD1222 recipients were seropositive for SARS-CoV-2 at baseline. The whole spike protein was spanned by vaccine-associated CD4 TCRs, and dominant responses were seen in regions 160-218 and 743-854. Reportedly, close to half of the unique spike-specific TCRs recognized epitopes lying outside the regions that are mutated in the B.1.351 and B.1.1.7 variants.

The chain is assembled from TRBV6-2 or TRBV6-3 and TRBJ1-2; no D gene can be assigned with confidence. The receptor's source is an adult in good health. The sequenced sample was peripheral blood, obtained on day 0 of AZD1222 vaccination. DNA sequence: TGTGCCAGCAGTTACTCGACGGAGGCTCTCTATGGCTACACCTTC. Its amino acids are CASSYSTEALYGYTF.